This T cell receptor (beta chain) was recovered during a study of regulatory T cells in long-lasting Graves disease. In building TCR beta libraries, iRepertoire HTBI primers were used together with Arm-PCR of CDR3 regions. A single record per CDR3 protein comes from TCRdb applying MiXCR to the multiplex PCR reads. The sample carries 350,000 to 500,000 distinct CDR3 sequences, about 14% recorded once. Germline trimming cut 3 bases from V and 2 bases from J; bases unmatched to any gene: 10. CDR3 length: 17 amino acids. Per the germline V gene, CDR1 is GTSNPN and CDR2 is SVGIG (reference sequence). Time point meaning: newly diagnosed GD, antithyroid drugs for less than 3 months. Following extraction of RNA from PBMCs, that RNA was used to make the TCR library. This clonotype was seen a few times. These sequences were also reported in another study, on T cells in Graves' hyperthyroidism and ophthalmopathy.

The TCR originated in a woman aged 45 to 65 with Graves disease. Sequencing was performed on peripheral blood mononuclear cells (PBMCs), taken at new diagnosis, from a patient treated with antithyroid drugs. The chain uses TRBV30 and TRBJ2-2; 9 nucleotides agree with TRBD2. The CDR3 DNA is TGTGCCTGGAGCGTCGGGCTAGCGGGACCCAACACCGGGGAGCTGTTTTTT. Translating gives CAWSVGLAGPNTGELFF.